A single sample is the source of the 4 T cell receptor beta chains below, sequenced in a study of cytomegalovirus exposure and HLA in healthy donors. The PCR was carried out with 60 Vbeta primers and 13 Jbeta primers. The method was immunoSEQ multiplex PCR; TCRdb's version includes in-frame clones alone and lacks a portion of them. The data contain 140,000 or so clones, roughly 80% of them singletons. Sequenced input: PBMCs. Receptors originate from a woman aged 40 to 55 in good health and CMV-seropositive.

This clone has a single count. The V call is TRBV9, the J call TRBJ2-7, with 9 bases that match TRBD2. The CDR3 has 15 residues. Per germline, CDR1 SGDLS and CDR2 YYNGEE. Germline trimming cut 0 bases from V and 2 bases from J; bases unmatched to any gene: 3. The DNA for the CDR3 is TGTGCCAGCAGCGTAGGCTCTAGCGGGACCTACGAGCAGTACTTC. Its translation: CASSVGSSGTYEQYF. Variable domain in full (rest from reference TRBV9 and TRBJ2-7): DSGVTQTPKHLITATGQRVTLRCSPRSGDLSVYWYQQSLDQGLQFLIQYYNGEERAKGNILERFSAQQFPDLHSELNLSSLELGDSALYFCASSVGSSGTYEQYFGPGTRLTVT.

V and J are TRBV9 and TRBJ2-7, with TRBD2 matching over 14 bases. This CDR3 has 14 amino acids. With 4 bases clipped from V and 6 bases from J, the junction kept 3 bases outside the gene matches. CDR1 and CDR2 (germline): SGDLS, YYNGEE. The CDR3 loop reads CASSWGTSGGEQYF. The CDR3 DNA is TGTGCCAGCAGCTGGGGGACTAGCGGGGGCGAGCAGTACTTC.

The chain joins TRBV5-6 to TRBJ2-5; 11 bases agree with TRBD2. The ends lost 1 base at V and 4 bases at J; junction bases unmatched: 9. Germline CDR1 is SGHDT and CDR2 is YYEEEE. The CDR3 covers 17 residues. CDR3 nucleotide sequence: TGTGCCAGCAGCTTGCTTCACGGGACTAGCGGCCCAGAGACCCAGTACTTC. It codes for CASSLLHGTSGPETQYF.

In this sample, this clone turned up a few times. The rearrangement uses TRBV6-1 and TRBJ1-4; TRBD1 matches 9 bases. The V segment lost 5 bases and the J segment 7 bases; nucleotides outside the gene matches: 5. Germline loops: CDR1 MNHNS, CDR2 SASEGT. This CDR3 is 14 amino acids long. DNA of the CDR3: TGTGCCAGCAGTCGGGACAGGGTGGGTGAAAAACTGTTTTTT. Its translation is CASSRDRVGEKLFF.